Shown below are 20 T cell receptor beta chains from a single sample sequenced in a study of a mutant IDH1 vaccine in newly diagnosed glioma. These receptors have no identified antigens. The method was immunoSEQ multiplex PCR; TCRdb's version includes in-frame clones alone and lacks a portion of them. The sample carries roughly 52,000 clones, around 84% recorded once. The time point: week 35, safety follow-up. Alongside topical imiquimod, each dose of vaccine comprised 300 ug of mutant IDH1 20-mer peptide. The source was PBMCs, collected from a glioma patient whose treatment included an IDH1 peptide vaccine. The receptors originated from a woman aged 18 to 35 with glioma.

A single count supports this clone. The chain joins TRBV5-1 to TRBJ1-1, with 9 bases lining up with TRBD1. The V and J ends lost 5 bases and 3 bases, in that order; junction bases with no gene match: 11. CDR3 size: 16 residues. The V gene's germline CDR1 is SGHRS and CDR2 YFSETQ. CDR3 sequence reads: CASSLYRGPVDTEAFF. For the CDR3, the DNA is TGCGCCAGCAGTCTTTACAGGGGGCCAGTGGACACTGAAGCTTTCTTT.

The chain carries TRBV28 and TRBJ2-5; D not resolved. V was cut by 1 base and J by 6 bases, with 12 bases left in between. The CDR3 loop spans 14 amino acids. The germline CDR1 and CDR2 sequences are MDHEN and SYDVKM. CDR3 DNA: TGTGCCAGCAGTTTATTCGAGAGCGTACAGACCCAGTACTTC. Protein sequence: CASSLFESVQTQYF. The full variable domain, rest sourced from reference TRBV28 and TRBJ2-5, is DVKVTQSSRYLVKRTGEKVFLECVQDMDHENMFWYRQDPGLGLRLIYFSYDVKMKEKGDIPEGYSVSREKKERFSLILESASTNQTSMYLCASSLFESVQTQYFGPGTRLLVL.

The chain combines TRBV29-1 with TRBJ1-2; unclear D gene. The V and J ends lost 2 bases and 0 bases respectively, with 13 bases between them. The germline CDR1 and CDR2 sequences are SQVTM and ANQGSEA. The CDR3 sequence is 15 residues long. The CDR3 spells CSVESGFQTNYGYTF. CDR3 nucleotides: TGCAGCGTTGAATCCGGCTTCCAGACTAACTATGGCTACACCTTC.

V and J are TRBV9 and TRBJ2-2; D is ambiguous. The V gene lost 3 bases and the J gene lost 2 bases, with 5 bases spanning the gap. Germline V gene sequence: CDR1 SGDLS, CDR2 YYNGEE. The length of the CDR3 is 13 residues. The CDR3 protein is CASSAINTGELFF. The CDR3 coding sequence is TGTGCCAGCAGCGCAATTAACACCGGGGAGCTGTTTTTT.

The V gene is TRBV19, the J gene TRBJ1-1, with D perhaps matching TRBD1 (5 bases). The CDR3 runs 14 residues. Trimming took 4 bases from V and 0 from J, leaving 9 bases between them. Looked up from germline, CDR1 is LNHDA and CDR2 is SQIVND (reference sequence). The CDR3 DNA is TGTGCCAGTAGTACGGGACGGATGAACACTGAAGCTTTCTTT. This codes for CASSTGRMNTEAFF.

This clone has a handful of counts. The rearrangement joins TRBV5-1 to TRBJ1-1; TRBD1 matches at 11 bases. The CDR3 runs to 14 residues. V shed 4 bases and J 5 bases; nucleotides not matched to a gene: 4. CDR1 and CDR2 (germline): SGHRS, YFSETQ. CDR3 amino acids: CASSGGTGGTEAFF. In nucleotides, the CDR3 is TGCGCCAGCAGCGGTGGGACAGGGGGTACTGAAGCTTTCTTT.

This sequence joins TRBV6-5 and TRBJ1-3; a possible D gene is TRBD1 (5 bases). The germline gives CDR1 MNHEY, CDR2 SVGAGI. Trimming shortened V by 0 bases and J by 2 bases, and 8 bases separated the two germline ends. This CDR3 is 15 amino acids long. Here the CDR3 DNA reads TGTGCCAGCAGTTACTCGATGGGGGCTGGAAACACCATATATTTT. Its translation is CASSYSMGAGNTIYF.

The CDR3 is CASSLYYLYEQYF. CDR3 bases: TGTGCCAGCAGCTTGTACTACCTCTACGAGCAGTACTTC. The chain couples TRBV5-6 to TRBJ2-7, with D unresolved. The CDR3 contains 13 residues. The germline gives CDR1 SGHDT, CDR2 YYEEEE. Trimming cost V 1 base and J 3 bases, with 8 bases left between them.

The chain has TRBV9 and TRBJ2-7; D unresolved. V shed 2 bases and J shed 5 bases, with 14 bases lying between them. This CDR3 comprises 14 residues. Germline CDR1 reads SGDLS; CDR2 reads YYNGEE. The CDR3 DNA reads TGTGCCAGCAGCGTCGGGTCCATTGGGGACGAGCAGTACTTC. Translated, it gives CASSVGSIGDEQYF.

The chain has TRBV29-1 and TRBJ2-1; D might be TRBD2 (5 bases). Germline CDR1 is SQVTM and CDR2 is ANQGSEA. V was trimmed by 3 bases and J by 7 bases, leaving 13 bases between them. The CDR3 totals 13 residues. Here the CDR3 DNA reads TGCAGCGTTGACTCGGGGAATGTAAATGAGCAGTTCTTC. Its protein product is CSVDSGNVNEQFF.

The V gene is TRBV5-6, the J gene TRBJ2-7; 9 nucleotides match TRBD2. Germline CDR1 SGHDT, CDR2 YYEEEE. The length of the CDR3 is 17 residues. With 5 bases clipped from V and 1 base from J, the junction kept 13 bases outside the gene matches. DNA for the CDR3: TGTGCCAGCAGAGAGAGAATAGCGGGAGCTAGGTCCTACGAGCAGTACTTC. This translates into CASRERIAGARSYEQYF.

CDR3 DNA: TGTGCCAGCAGCCTCAGAACAGGGGGAGGGACTGAAGCTTTCTTT. Protein: CASSLRTGGGTEAFF. The rearrangement joins TRBV14 to TRBJ1-1, with 8 bases that match TRBD1. The CDR3 is 15 amino acids. After removal of 4 bases from V and 5 bases from J, the junction contained 9 bases not matched to a gene. The V gene's germline CDR1 is SGHDN and CDR2 FVKESK.

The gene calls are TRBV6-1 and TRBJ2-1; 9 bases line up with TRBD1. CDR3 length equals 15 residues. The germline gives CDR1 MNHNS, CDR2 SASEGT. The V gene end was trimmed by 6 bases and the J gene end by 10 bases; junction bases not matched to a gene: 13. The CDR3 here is CASRYQGQGSREQFF. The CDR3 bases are TGTGCCAGCAGGTATCAGGGACAGGGTTCGCGGGAGCAGTTCTTC.

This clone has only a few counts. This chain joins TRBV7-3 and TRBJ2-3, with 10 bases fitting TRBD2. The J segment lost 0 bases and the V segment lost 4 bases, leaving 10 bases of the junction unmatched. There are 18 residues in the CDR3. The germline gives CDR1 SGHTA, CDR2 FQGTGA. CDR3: CASSSRLAGHLSTDTQYF. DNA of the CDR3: TGTGCCAGCAGCTCCCGACTAGCGGGCCACCTTAGCACAGATACGCAGTATTTT.

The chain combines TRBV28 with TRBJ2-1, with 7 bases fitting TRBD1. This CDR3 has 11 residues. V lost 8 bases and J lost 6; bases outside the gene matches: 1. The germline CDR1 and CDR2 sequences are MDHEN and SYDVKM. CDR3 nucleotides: TGTGCCAGCGGACAGGTCAATGAGCAGTTCTTC. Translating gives CASGQVNEQFF.

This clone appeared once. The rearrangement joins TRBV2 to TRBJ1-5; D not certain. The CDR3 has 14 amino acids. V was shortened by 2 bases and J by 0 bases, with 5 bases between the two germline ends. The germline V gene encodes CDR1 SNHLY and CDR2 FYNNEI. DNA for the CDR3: TGTGCCAGCAGTGAAATATATAGCAATCAGCCCCAGCATTTT. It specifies CASSEIYSNQPQHF.

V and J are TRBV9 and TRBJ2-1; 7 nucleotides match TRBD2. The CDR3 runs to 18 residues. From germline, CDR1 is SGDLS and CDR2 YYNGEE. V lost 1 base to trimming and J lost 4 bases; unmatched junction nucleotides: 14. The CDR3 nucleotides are TGTGCCAGCAGCGTAAACGAAGAGCGGGGCCTTCGATACAATGAGCAGTTCTTC. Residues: CASSVNEERGLRYNEQFF.

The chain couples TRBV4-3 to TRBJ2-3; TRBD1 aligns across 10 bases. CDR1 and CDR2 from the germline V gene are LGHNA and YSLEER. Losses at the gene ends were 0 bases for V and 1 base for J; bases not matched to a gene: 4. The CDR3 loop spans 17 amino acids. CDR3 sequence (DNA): TGCGCCAGCAGCCAAGAAACCGGGACAGGGGGCACAGATACGCAGTATTTT. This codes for CASSQETGTGGTDTQYF.

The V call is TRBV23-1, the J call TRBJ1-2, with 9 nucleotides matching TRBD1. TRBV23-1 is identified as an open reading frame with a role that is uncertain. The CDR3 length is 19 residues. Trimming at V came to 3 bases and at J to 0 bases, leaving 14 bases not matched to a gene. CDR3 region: CASSHPSGQGPHSNYGYTF. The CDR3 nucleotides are TGCGCCAGCAGTCATCCTTCTGGACAGGGGCCGCACTCTAACTATGGCTACACCTTC.

The CDR3 is CSVASTGAGGYTF. For the CDR3, the DNA is TGCAGCGTTGCTTCAACAGGGGCAGGTGGCTACACCTTC. The chain carries TRBV29-1 and TRBJ1-2; TRBD1 aligns across 7 bases. This CDR3 comprises 13 residues. After removal of 4 bases from V and 7 bases from J, the junction contained 9 bases not matched to a gene. The germline CDR1 and CDR2 sequences are SQVTM and ANQGSEA.